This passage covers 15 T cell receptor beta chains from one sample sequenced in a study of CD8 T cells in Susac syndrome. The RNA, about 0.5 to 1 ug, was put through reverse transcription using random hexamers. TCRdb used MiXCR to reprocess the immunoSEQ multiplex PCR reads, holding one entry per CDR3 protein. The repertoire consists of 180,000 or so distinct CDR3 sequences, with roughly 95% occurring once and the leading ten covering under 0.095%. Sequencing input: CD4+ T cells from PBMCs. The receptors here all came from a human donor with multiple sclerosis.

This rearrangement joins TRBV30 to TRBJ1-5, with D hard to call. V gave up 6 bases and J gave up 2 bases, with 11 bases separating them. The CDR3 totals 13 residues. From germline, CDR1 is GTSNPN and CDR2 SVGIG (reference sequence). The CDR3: CACTASGNQPQHF. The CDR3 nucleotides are TGTGCCTGTACGGCGAGTGGCAATCAGCCCCAGCATTTT.

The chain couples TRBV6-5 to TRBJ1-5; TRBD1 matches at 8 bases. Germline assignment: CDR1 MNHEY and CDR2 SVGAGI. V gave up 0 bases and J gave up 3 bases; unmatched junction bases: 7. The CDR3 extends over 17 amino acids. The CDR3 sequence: CASSYSPRTGINQPQHF. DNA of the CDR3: TGTGCCAGCAGTTACTCCCCGCGGACAGGGATCAATCAGCCCCAGCATTTT.

The CDR3: CASNSGGAGNEQFF. In DNA form, the CDR3 reads TGTGCCAGCAATAGCGGGGGGGCCGGCAATGAGCAGTTCTTC. This chain links TRBV3-1 with TRBJ2-1; 11 nucleotides agree with TRBD2. CDR1 LGHDT and CDR2 YNNKEL come from the germline V gene (reference sequence). V gave up 7 bases and J gave up 6 bases; unmatched junction bases: 5. This CDR3 is built from 14 residues.

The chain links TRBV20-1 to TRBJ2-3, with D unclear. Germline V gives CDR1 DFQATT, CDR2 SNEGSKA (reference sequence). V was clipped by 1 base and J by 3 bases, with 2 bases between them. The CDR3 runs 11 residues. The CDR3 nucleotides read TGCAGTGCTAGAGGGACAGATACGCAGTATTTT. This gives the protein CSARGTDTQYF.

The CDR3 is CASRALYGYEQYF. The CDR3 DNA reads TGTGCCAGCAGGGCCCTTTACGGCTACGAGCAGTACTTC. This chain connects TRBV3-1 to TRBJ2-7, with no clear D. Trimming pared 6 bases from V and 3 bases from J, leaving 12 bases between. The germline V gene encodes CDR1 LGHDT and CDR2 YNNKEL (reference sequence). The CDR3 runs to 13 residues.

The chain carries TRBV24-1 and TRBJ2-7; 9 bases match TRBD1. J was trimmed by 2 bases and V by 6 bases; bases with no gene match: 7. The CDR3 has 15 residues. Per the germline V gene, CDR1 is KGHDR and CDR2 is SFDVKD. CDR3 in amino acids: CATSSSGTGTYEQYF. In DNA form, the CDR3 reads TGTGCCACCAGTTCCTCCGGGACAGGGACCTACGAGCAGTACTTC.

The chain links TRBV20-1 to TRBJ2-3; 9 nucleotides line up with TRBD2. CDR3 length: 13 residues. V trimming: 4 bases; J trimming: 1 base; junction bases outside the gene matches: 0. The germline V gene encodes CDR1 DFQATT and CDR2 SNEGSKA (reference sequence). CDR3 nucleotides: TGCAGTGCTACTAGCGGGGGCACAGATACGCAGTATTTT. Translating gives CSATSGGTDTQYF.

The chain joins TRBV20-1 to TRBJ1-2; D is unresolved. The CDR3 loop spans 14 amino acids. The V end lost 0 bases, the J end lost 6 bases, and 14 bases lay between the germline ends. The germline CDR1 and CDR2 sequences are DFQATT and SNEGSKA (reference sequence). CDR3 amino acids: CSARDRGGWDGYTF. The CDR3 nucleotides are TGCAGTGCTAGAGATCGGGGAGGGTGGGATGGCTACACCTTC.

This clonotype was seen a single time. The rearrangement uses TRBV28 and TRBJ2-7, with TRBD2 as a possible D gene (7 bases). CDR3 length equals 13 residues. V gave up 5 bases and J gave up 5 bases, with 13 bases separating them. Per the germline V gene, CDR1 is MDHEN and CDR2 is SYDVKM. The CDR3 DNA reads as TGTGCCAGCAGTGGGGGGGCTACGCACGAGCAGTACTTC. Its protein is CASSGGATHEQYF.

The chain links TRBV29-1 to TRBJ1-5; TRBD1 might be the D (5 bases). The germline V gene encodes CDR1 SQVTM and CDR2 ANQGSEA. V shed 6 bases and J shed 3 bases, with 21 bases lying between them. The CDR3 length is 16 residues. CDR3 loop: CSVDGTDQLNNQPQHF. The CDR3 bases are TGCAGCGTCGATGGGACGGACCAACTGAACAATCAGCCCCAGCATTTT.

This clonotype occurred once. CDR3 loop: CASRVAGTQAETQYF. In nucleotides, the CDR3 is TGCGCCAGCAGGGTTGCAGGGACCCAGGCGGAGACCCAGTACTTC. V and J are TRBV5-1 and TRBJ2-5; D is tentatively TRBD1 or TRBD2 (5 bases each). Trimming took off 5 bases at V and 5 bases at J, with 19 bases between the two ends. CDR1 and CDR2 (germline): SGHRS, YFSETQ. This CDR3 comprises 15 residues.

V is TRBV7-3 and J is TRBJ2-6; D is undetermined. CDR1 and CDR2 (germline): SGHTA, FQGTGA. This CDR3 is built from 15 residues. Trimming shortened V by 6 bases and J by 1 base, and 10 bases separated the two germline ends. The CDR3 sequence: CASRALGSGANVLTF. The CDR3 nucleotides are TGTGCCAGCAGAGCCCTAGGGTCTGGGGCCAACGTCCTGACTTTC.

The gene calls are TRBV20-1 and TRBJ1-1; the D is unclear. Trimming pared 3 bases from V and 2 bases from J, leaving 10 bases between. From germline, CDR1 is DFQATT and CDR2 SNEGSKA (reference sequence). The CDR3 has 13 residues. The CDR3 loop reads CSASENLNTEAFF. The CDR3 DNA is TGCAGTGCTAGCGAAAACCTAAACACTGAAGCTTTCTTT.

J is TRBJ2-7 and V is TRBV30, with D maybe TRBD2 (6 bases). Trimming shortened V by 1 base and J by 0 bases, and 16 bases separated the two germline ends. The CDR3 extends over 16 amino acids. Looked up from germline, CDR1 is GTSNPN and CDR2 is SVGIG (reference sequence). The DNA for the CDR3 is TGTGCCTGGAGTGCGGGCGGGGCACGTCTCTCCTACGAGCAGTACTTC. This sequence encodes CAWSAGGARLSYEQYF.

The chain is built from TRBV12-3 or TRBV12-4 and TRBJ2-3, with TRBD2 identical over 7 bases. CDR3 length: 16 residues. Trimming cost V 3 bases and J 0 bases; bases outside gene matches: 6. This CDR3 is CASSLRLAASTDTQYF. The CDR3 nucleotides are TGTGCCAGCAGTTTGCGGCTAGCGGCTAGCACAGATACGCAGTATTTT.